The TCR beta chain under discussion was sequenced for a study of blood T cell repertoires in COVID-19. Background on the study: Donors in the United States, Italy and Spain gave samples during acute or convalescent COVID-19. The analysed material was cDNA or gDNA that came from T cells, B-cell-depleted T cells, or PBMCs.

Trimming took off 0 bases at V and 0 bases at J, with 7 bases between the two ends. The CDR3 contains 16 residues. CDR1 is SGHNT, CDR2 YYREEE, per germline (reference sequence). As originally analysed: The authors estimated nucleated cell counts from reference gene primer amplification. Method: immunoSEQ multiplex PCR; TCRdb's copy keeps in-frame clones and lacks some. V, J and clone size were drawn from that table, and D and trimming were deduced from the DNA. In the table there are approximately 210,000 clones, 88% of which are singletons. The V gene is TRBV5-4, the J gene TRBJ1-6; D is undetermined. The clonotype was recovered from a human donor in a cohort sampled during active COVID-19. Sequencing was performed on peripheral blood. The CDR3 is CASSLAQSSYNSPLHF. Written as DNA, the CDR3 is TGTGCCAGCAGCTTGGCACAGAGCTCCTATAATTCACCCCTCCACTTT.